Each of the 10 T cell receptor beta chains below was sequenced from the same sample in a study of cytomegalovirus exposure and HLA in healthy donors. The PCR employed 60 Vbeta primers together with 13 Jbeta primers. TCRdb's copy holds only in-frame clones and misses some; the assay was immunoSEQ multiplex PCR. The sample includes roughly 120,000 clones, 9% to 10% of them seen just once. What was sequenced was PBMCs. Receptor source: a man younger than 45 in good health and CMV-seronegative.

This sequence joins TRBV5-1 and TRBJ2-7; no definite D call. This CDR3 has 14 amino acids. The ends were cut back, 0 bases at V and 6 bases at J, with 13 bases in the middle. The germline V gene has CDR1 SGHRS and CDR2 YFSETQ. DNA of the CDR3: TGCGCCAGCAGCTTGGAGCTAGATACAATCGAGCAGTACTTC. Its translation is CASSLELDTIEQYF. Supplemented by reference TRBV5-1 and TRBJ2-7, the full variable domain reads KAGVTQTPRYLIKTRGQQVTLSCSPISGHRSVSWYQQTPGQGLQFLFEYFSETQRNKGNFPGRFSGRQFSNSRSEMNVSTLELGDSALYLCASSLELDTIEQYFGPGTRLTVT.

The chain couples TRBV21-1 to TRBJ1-1; TRBD1, as called in the table, went unchecked against the DNA. TRBV21-1 constitutes a pseudogene. This CDR3 comprises 17 residues. CDR3 coding DNA: TGTGCCAGCAGCCAAAATCCTTATCTAAAAGGGGAAACTGAAGCTTTCTTT. Translation: CASSQNPYLKGETEAFF.

Only a few counts were recorded for this clone. The chain combines TRBV11-2 with TRBJ2-7, with D possibly matching TRBD1 (6 bases). Germline V gene lookup returns CDR1 SGHAT and CDR2 FQNNGV. V was clipped by 1 base and J by 0 bases, with 10 bases between them. This CDR3 has 15 amino acids. For the CDR3, the DNA is TGTGCCAGCAGCTTAGTAGGGGGACCCTCCTACGAGCAGTACTTC. This encodes CASSLVGGPSYEQYF. Drawing the rest from reference TRBV11-2 and TRBJ2-7, the complete variable domain is EAGVAQSPRYKIIEKRQSVAFWCNPISGHATLYWYQQILGQGPKLLIQFQNNGVVDDSQLPKDRFSAERLKGVDSTLKIQPAKLEDSAVYLCASSLVGGPSYEQYFGPGTRLTVT.

There are a few counts of this clone. The chain recombines TRBV25-1 with TRBJ1-1; weak D call: TRBD1 (6 bases). Trimming took off 3 bases at V and 3 bases at J, with 11 bases between the two ends. Per germline, CDR1 MGHDK and CDR2 SYGVNS. This CDR3 is 14 amino acids long. The CDR3 here is CASSEHRADTEAFF. The CDR3 DNA follows: TGTGCCAGCAGTGAGCACAGGGCGGACACTGAAGCTTTCTTT.

The chain is built from TRBV29-1 and TRBJ2-7; tentative D call: TRBD1 (5 bases). CDR3 length equals 12 residues. The V gene lost 1 base and the J gene lost 3 bases, with 7 bases spanning the gap. CDR1 and CDR2 from the germline V gene are SQVTM and ANQGSEA. CDR3 loop: CSVEGQIYEQYF. The CDR3 DNA is TGCAGCGTTGAAGGACAGATCTACGAGCAGTACTTC.

The chain joins TRBV29-1 to TRBJ2-3; 12 nucleotides line up with TRBD2. The ends lost 6 bases at V and 2 bases at J; junction bases unmatched: 6. The CDR3 runs 15 residues. The germline gives CDR1 SQVTM, CDR2 ANQGSEA. DNA of the CDR3: TGCAGCGTCGCCCGACTAGCGGGAGTCACAGATACGCAGTATTTT. It specifies CSVARLAGVTDTQYF.

This clone was counted a few times. The chain joins TRBV19 to TRBJ1-5; D is undetermined. Looked up from germline, CDR1 is LNHDA and CDR2 is SQIVND (reference sequence). The CDR3 spans 15 residues. Between the trimmed V and J ends, which lost 5 bases and 4 bases, there was a span of 15 bases. The CDR3, as DNA: TGTGCCAGTAGTCCCGGAAGGAACGGGAATCAGCCCCAGCATTTT. Residues: CASSPGRNGNQPQHF.

This rearrangement joins TRBV19 to TRBJ1-1; 9 bases match TRBD1. V gave up 7 bases and J gave up 4 bases; unmatched junction bases: 4. The CDR3 spans 13 residues. CDR1 LNHDA and CDR2 SQIVND come from the germline V gene (reference sequence). Here the CDR3 reads CASIDRGSTEAFF. CDR3 DNA sequence: TGTGCCAGTATTGACAGGGGGTCCACTGAAGCTTTCTTT. The full variable domain, rest sourced from reference TRBV19 and TRBJ1-1, is DGGITQSPKYLFRKEGQNVTLSCEQNLNHDAMYWYRQDPGQGLRLIYYSQIVNDFQKGDIAEGYSVSREKKESFPLTVTSAQKNPTAFYLCASIDRGSTEAFFGQGTRLTVV.

Only a few counts were recorded for this clone. This chain links TRBV28 with TRBJ2-1; tentative D call: TRBD2 (7 bases). Trimming took off 2 bases at V and 0 bases at J, with 14 bases between the two ends. CDR3 length: 17 residues. Looked up from germline, CDR1 is MDHEN and CDR2 is SYDVKM. CDR3 in amino acids: CASSLGGGGSSYNEQFF. As DNA, the CDR3 is TGTGCCAGCAGTTTAGGGGGGGGCGGGAGCTCCTACAATGAGCAGTTCTTC.

This clone was counted between two and nine times. The CDR3: CASSWTPTDTQYF. CDR3 coding DNA: TGTGCCAGCAGTTGGACACCCACAGATACGCAGTATTTT. The chain employs TRBV2 and TRBJ2-3, with D possibly matching TRBD1 (5 bases). Trimming took off 5 bases at V and 2 bases at J, with 8 bases between the two ends. Germline CDR1 is SNHLY and CDR2 is FYNNEI. CDR3 length: 13 residues.